This TCR beta chain was recorded in a study of cytomegalovirus exposure and HLA in healthy donors. General study findings and limits: The availability of immune exposure information extended only to CMV serostatus.

The PCR made use of 60 Vbeta and 13 Jbeta primers. Measured with immunoSEQ multiplex PCR; TCRdb has only the in-frame clones, and not every one. This table has 130,000 to 150,000 clones, approximately 68% appearing once. CDR1 SGHTA and CDR2 FQGNSA come from the germline V gene. Trimming cost V 1 base and J 5 bases, with 8 bases left between them. The length of the CDR3 is 13 residues. This clone was counted between two and nine times. Antigen unknown. The J gene is TRBJ1-1, the V gene TRBV7-2; D unresolved. The material sequenced was PBMCs. The clonotype originates from a man aged 55 to 69 in good health and CMV-seronegative. CDR3 region: CASSLVWRTEAFF. The CDR3 nucleotides are TGTGCCAGCAGCTTAGTCTGGCGGACTGAAGCTTTCTTT. The full variable domain, with the rest looked up from reference TRBV7-2 and TRBJ1-1, is GAGVSQSPSNKVTEKGKDVELRCDPISGHTALYWYRQSLGQGLEFLIYFQGNSAPDKSGLPSDRFSAERTGGSVSTLTIQRTQQEDSAVYLCASSLVWRTEAFFGQGTRLTVV.